A single T cell receptor (beta chain) is shown here with its context. What it binds is not known. The sample belongs to a study of cytomegalovirus exposure and HLA in healthy donors. Study information: For the approximately 430 genotyped donors, roughly 81% fell within the Caucasian-associated ancestry cluster. The study's findings and limits: In vitro testing confirmed three CMV-associated chains as specific for CMV antigens. Later analysis placed DRB1 highest and HLA-C lowest in TCR association rates, which differed by HLA locus.

In the PCR, 60 Vbeta and 13 Jbeta primers were used. The method was immunoSEQ multiplex PCR; TCRdb's version includes in-frame clones alone and lacks a portion of them. This repertoire shows more than 150,000 clones, about 88% found once; its top ten account for about 2.3%. Germline CDR1 LGHNT, CDR2 FRNRAP. The CDR3 is made up of 12 amino acids. Trimming pared 4 bases from V and 2 bases from J, leaving 6 bases between. V gene TRBV12-5 combines with J gene TRBJ2-7; D is uncertain. This receptor was obtained from a woman aged 18-30 years in good health and CMV-seronegative. Sequenced material: PBMCs. This CDR3 reads CASGSSAYEQYF. CDR3 DNA: TGTGCTAGTGGTTCCTCGGCCTACGAGCAGTACTTC.